These 6 T cell receptor beta chains were sequenced from one sample in a study of blood T cells in healthy people across ages. The use of a sample-barcoded 5' primer and a J-beta primer mix characterized a second PCR of 7 to 11 cycles. TCRdb fed the 5' RACE reads into MiXCR, producing one record per CDR3 protein. The data contain 1.2 million to 1.5 million distinct CDR3 sequences, approximately 38% of them seen just once; the ten biggest clones take up 7.9%. The sample was blood. Receptors originate from a woman aged 18-30 years in good health.

This clonotype came up a few times. The J gene is TRBJ2-7, the V gene TRBV27, with TRBD1 identical over 9 bases. Germline lookup yields CDR1 MNHEY and CDR2 SMNVEV (reference sequence). CDR3 length: 15 amino acids. V shed 3 bases, J shed 5 bases, and the junction held 8 bases outside the gene matches. Written as DNA, the CDR3 is TGTGCCAGCAGTTTTAACACAGGGGGCTTGGACGAGCAGTACTTC. It specifies CASSFNTGGLDEQYF.

The chain couples TRBV2 to TRBJ1-5; 9 nucleotides agree with TRBD1. CDR3 size: 18 residues. The J segment lost 2 bases and the V segment lost 7 bases, leaving 15 bases of the junction unmatched. The V gene's germline CDR1 is SNHLY and CDR2 FYNNEI. CDR3 in amino acids: CASTRGDRVLMGNQPQHF. CDR3 sequence (DNA): TGTGCCAGCACTCGGGGGGACAGGGTTCTTATGGGCAATCAGCCCCAGCATTTT.

This clonotype was observed at least ten times. The junction departs from the called germline gene at one end, perhaps through a read error. The chain recombines TRBV5-1 with TRBJ2-2, with TRBD1 matching over 8 bases. CDR1 SGHRS and CDR2 YFSETQ come from the germline V gene. The CDR3 totals 15 residues. In DNA, the CDR3 is TGTGCCAGCAGCTTAGGACAGGGAGGCACCGGGGAGCTGTTTTTT. Protein: CASSLGQGGTGELFF.

This clonotype came up a few times. The rearrangement links TRBV24-1 to TRBJ2-4, with D possibly called TRBD1 or TRBD2 (5 bases each). The CDR3 is 14 amino acids. V lost 3 bases, J lost 8 bases, and 13 bases lay in between. Germline V CDR1 and CDR2: KGHDR, SFDVKD. This CDR3 is CATSDTGGTDIQYF. The CDR3 DNA reads as TGTGCCACCAGTGATACTGGGGGAACGGACATTCAGTACTTC.

This clonotype was found once. The CDR3 DNA follows: TGTGCCAGCAGTCCTCGGGTGGGCGTTGGTGGCTACACCTTC. The encoded protein is CASSPRVGVGGYTF. The V gene is TRBV28, the J gene TRBJ1-2; D not resolved. Between the trimmed V and J ends, which lost 5 bases and 7 bases, there was a span of 17 bases. The germline gives CDR1 MDHEN, CDR2 SYDVKM. The CDR3 runs to 14 residues.

This clonotype showed up just a few times. The rearrangement uses TRBV7-8 and TRBJ2-2; unclear D gene. The CDR3 covers 13 residues. Trimming shortened V by 5 bases and J by 5 bases, and 9 bases separated the two germline ends. The germline gives CDR1 SGHVS, CDR2 FQNEAQ. The CDR3 DNA reads TGTGCCAGCAGCATGATTCGGACCGGGGAGCTGTTTTTT. It translates to CASSMIRTGELFF.